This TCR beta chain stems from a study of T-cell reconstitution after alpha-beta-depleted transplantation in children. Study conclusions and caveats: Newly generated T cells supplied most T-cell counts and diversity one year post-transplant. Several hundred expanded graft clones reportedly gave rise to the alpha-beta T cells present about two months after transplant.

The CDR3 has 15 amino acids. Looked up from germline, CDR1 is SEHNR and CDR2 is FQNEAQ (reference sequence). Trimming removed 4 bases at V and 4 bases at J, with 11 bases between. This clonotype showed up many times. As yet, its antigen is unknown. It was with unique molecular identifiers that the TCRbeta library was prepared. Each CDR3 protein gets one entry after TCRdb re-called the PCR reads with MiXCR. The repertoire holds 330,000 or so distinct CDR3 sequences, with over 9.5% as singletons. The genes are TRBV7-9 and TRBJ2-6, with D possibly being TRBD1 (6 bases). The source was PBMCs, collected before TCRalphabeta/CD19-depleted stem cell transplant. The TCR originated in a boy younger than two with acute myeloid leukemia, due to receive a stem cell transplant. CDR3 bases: TGTGCCAGCAGCTCACAGGGCGGAGGGGCCAACGTCCTGACTTTC. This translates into CASSSQGGGANVLTF.